The 24 T cell receptor beta chains below all came from one sample that was sequenced in a study of T cell responses to AZD1222 COVID-19 vaccine. Sequenced by immunoSEQ multiplex PCR; TCRdb stores in-frame clones only, minus some. The top ten clones hold approximately 3% of a sample with 170,000 or so clones, 90% of them seen once. The specimen was peripheral blood, collected on day 0 of AZD1222 vaccination. The receptors stem from an adult in good health.

CDR3: CASSLAGLALQETQYF. The CDR3 DNA follows: TGTGCCAGCAGCTTAGCCGGACTAGCCCTCCAAGAGACCCAGTACTTC. The chain is built from TRBV7-6 and TRBJ2-5; TRBD2 agrees at 8 bases. The CDR3 has 16 amino acids. Trimming cost V 0 bases and J 1 base; bases outside gene matches: 4. CDR1 and CDR2 (germline): SGHVS, FNYEAQ.

CDR3 sequence (DNA): TGTGCCAGCAGTCGGACAGACCCCTACGAGCAGTACTTC. Amino acids: CASSRTDPYEQYF. The chain is built from TRBV6-6 and TRBJ2-7; possible D gene TRBD1, 6 bases. Trimming removed 5 bases from V and 2 bases from J, with 10 bases in between. CDR3 length: 13 residues. CDR1 and CDR2 (germline): MNHNY, SVGAGI (reference sequence).

This clone was picked up one time. This chain links TRBV7-9 with TRBJ1-1; D uncertain. Germline lookup yields CDR1 SEHNR and CDR2 FQNEAQ (reference sequence). Trimming cost V 2 bases and J 1 base, with 8 bases left between them. The CDR3 is made up of 14 amino acids. As DNA, the CDR3 is TGTGCCAGCAGCTTATCTGCACGGAACACTGAAGCTTTCTTT. The encoded protein is CASSLSARNTEAFF.

This clone was seen only once. The V call is TRBV7-2, the J call TRBJ1-4; 7 bases are a match to TRBD1. Trimming took 5 bases from V and 7 from J; bases not matched to a gene: 4. CDR1 and CDR2 from the germline V gene are SGHTA and FQGNSA. The CDR3 is made up of 13 amino acids. The CDR3 is CASSPRTGEKLFF. The CDR3 DNA reads as TGTGCCAGCAGCCCTCGGACAGGTGAAAAACTGTTTTTT.

CDR3 nucleotide sequence: TGTGCCAGCAGCCAAGACAGGGGGCAATGGTATGGCTACACCTTC. This encodes CASSQDRGQWYGYTF. This chain connects TRBV4-2 to TRBJ1-2; TRBD1 aligns across 8 bases. The V segment lost 0 bases and the J segment 5 bases; nucleotides outside the gene matches: 5. The CDR3 loop spans 15 amino acids. CDR1 is LGHNA and CDR2 is YNFKEQ in the germline V gene.

The V call is TRBV19, the J call TRBJ1-5, with D possibly TRBD1 on 6 matching bases. The ends were cut back, 8 bases at V and 0 bases at J, with 11 bases in the middle. This CDR3 spans 14 amino acids. Germline lookup yields CDR1 LNHDA and CDR2 SQIVND (reference sequence). In nucleotides, the CDR3 is TGTGCCAGTCAAAGGGGGGGTAGCAATCAGCCCCAGCATTTT. Amino acid sequence: CASQRGGSNQPQHF.

The chain links TRBV7-2 to TRBJ2-5, with TRBD2 matching 9 bases. CDR3 length: 15 residues. J lost 1 base, V lost 3 bases, and 3 bases had no gene match. Germline assignment: CDR1 SGHTA and CDR2 FQGNSA. CDR3 sequence (DNA): TGTGCCAGCAGCTTCCCAGCGGGGGGCCAAGAGACCCAGTACTTC. Its protein is CASSFPAGGQETQYF.

The chain joins TRBV10-3 to TRBJ1-5; D might be TRBD1 (5 bases). The CDR3 sequence is 14 residues long. The V gene lost 6 bases and the J gene lost 5 bases, with 14 bases spanning the gap. Germline loops: CDR1 ENHRY, CDR2 SYGVKD. CDR3 amino acids: CAISAGTEYQPQHF. In nucleotides, the CDR3 is TGTGCCATCAGCGCCGGGACGGAATATCAGCCCCAGCATTTT.

The rearrangement joins TRBV15 to TRBJ1-1; the match to TRBD1 covers 7 bases. The CDR3 length is 15 residues. V was clipped by 2 bases and J by 0 bases; unmatched bases: 3. Germline lookup yields CDR1 LNHNV and CDR2 YYDKDF (reference sequence). The CDR3, as DNA: TGTGCCACCAGCAGACCAGGGGGTCTGAACACTGAAGCTTTCTTT. Its protein product is CATSRPGGLNTEAFF.

This chain joins TRBV25-1 and TRBJ2-7; 7 bases are a match to TRBD1. Germline loops: CDR1 MGHDK, CDR2 SYGVNS. The CDR3 is made up of 15 amino acids. V was clipped by 4 bases and J by 4 bases; unmatched bases: 10. The DNA of the CDR3 is TGTGCCAGCAGTGGCCGACAGGGAACGGGATACGAGCAGTACTTC. Residues: CASSGRQGTGYEQYF.

This clone occurred a few times. V usage is TRBV5-1 and J usage is TRBJ1-2; 8 bases align to TRBD1. Trimming at V came to 4 bases and at J to 0 bases, leaving 8 bases not matched to a gene. Germline V gene data show CDR1 as SGHRS and CDR2 as YFSETQ. This CDR3 has 16 amino acids. For the CDR3, the DNA is TGCGCCAGCAGCCCCGATGACAGGGGTCCTAACTATGGCTACACCTTC. Amino acid sequence: CASSPDDRGPNYGYTF.

The chain is built from TRBV11-2 and TRBJ2-7; 10 bases are shared with TRBD2. CDR1 and CDR2 from the germline V gene are SGHAT and FQNNGV. The V and J ends lost 0 bases and 0 bases, in that order; junction bases with no gene match: 8. CDR3 length: 18 residues. The chain's CDR3 is CASSLEGLAGGSSYEQYF. CDR3 coding DNA: TGTGCCAGCAGCTTAGAGGGATTAGCGGGGGGAAGCTCCTACGAGCAGTACTTC. The full variable domain, in which reference TRBV11-2 and TRBJ2-7 provide the parts outside the CDR3, is EAGVAQSPRYKIIEKRQSVAFWCNPISGHATLYWYQQILGQGPKLLIQFQNNGVVDDSQLPKDRFSAERLKGVDSTLKIQPAKLEDSAVYLCASSLEGLAGGSSYEQYFGPGTRLTVT.

The chain combines TRBV5-1 with TRBJ1-1; the match to TRBD1 covers 7 bases. The length of the CDR3 is 17 residues. CDR1 SGHRS and CDR2 YFSETQ come from the germline V gene. V was clipped by 4 bases and J by 0 bases; unmatched bases: 12. In nucleotides, the CDR3 is TGCGCCAGCAGCCCACAGCCCAGTACAGGGGTGAACACTGAAGCTTTCTTT. Translating gives CASSPQPSTGVNTEAFF.

This clone has just one count. The rearrangement joins TRBV9 to TRBJ2-4; 8 positions match TRBD2. With 0 bases clipped from V and 6 bases from J, the junction kept 11 bases outside the gene matches. CDR1 and CDR2 (germline): SGDLS, YYNGEE. The CDR3 runs 17 residues. The CDR3 protein is CASSVDPSGGRGNIQYF. The CDR3 coding sequence is TGTGCCAGCAGCGTAGATCCCAGCGGGGGCCGGGGAAACATTCAGTACTTC.

V is TRBV5-6 and J is TRBJ1-1; a possible D gene is TRBD1 (6 bases). The V gene lost 1 base and the J gene lost 6 bases, with 13 bases spanning the gap. The CDR3 length is 14 residues. Germline assignment: CDR1 SGHDT and CDR2 YYEEEE. In DNA, the CDR3 is TGTGCCAGCAGCTTGACAGGGCCCATCGCTGAAGCTTTCTTT. The encoded protein is CASSLTGPIAEAFF.

V gene TRBV19 combines with J gene TRBJ1-1; D gene uncertain. Trimming took off 6 bases at V and 3 bases at J, with 8 bases between the two ends. The CDR3 consists of 12 residues. Per the germline V gene, CDR1 is LNHDA and CDR2 is SQIVND (reference sequence). In DNA, the CDR3 is TGTGCCAGTAGAACATTGGACACTGAAGCTTTCTTT. The encoded protein is CASRTLDTEAFF. Drawing the rest from reference TRBV19 and TRBJ1-1, the complete variable domain is DGGITQSPKYLFRKEGQNVTLSCEQNLNHDAMYWYRQDPGQGLRLIYYSQIVNDFQKGDIAEGYSVSREKKESFPLTVTSAQKNPTAFYLCASRTLDTEAFFGQGTRLTVV.

The V gene is TRBV2, the J gene TRBJ2-7; a weak D match, TRBD1 (6 bases). The germline V and J ends were trimmed by 7 bases and 3 bases, with 7 bases remaining between them. Germline-derived CDR1 and CDR2 are SNHLY and FYNNEI. There are 11 residues in the CDR3. The CDR3 spells CASNRDYEQYF. CDR3 bases: TGTGCCAGCAACAGGGACTACGAGCAGTACTTC.

DNA for the CDR3: TGTGCCAGCAGCCCCGACAGGGCCACCGGGGAGCTGTTTTTT. It translates to CASSPDRATGELFF. The J gene is TRBJ2-2, the V gene TRBV7-9; 7 positions agree with TRBD1. The germline V gene encodes CDR1 SEHNR and CDR2 FQNEAQ (reference sequence). The CDR3 length is 14 residues. With 5 bases clipped from V and 4 bases from J, the junction kept 4 bases outside the gene matches.

This CDR3 is CASSRLGGNIQYF. The CDR3, as DNA: TGTGCCAGCAGCCGCTTGGGGGGAAACATTCAGTACTTC. This rearrangement joins TRBV7-2 to TRBJ2-4; a weak D match, TRBD2 (6 bases). Trimming removed 5 bases at V and 6 bases at J, with 11 bases between. The V gene's germline CDR1 is SGHTA and CDR2 FQGNSA. The CDR3 loop spans 13 amino acids.

This sequence joins TRBV2 and TRBJ1-2; D is unclear. V was shortened by 3 bases and J by 7 bases, with 3 bases between the two germline ends. CDR3 size: 10 residues. Germline CDR1 and CDR2: SNHLY and FYNNEI. The CDR3: CASSDAGYTF. In DNA form, the CDR3 reads TGTGCCAGCAGTGACGCTGGCTACACCTTC.

The V and J genes are TRBV7-2 and TRBJ1-5, with 7 nucleotides matching TRBD1. J lost 10 bases, V lost 1 base, and 10 bases had no gene match. Per the germline V gene, CDR1 is SGHTA and CDR2 is FQGNSA. This CDR3 has 15 residues. DNA for the CDR3: TGTGCCAGCAGCTTAGGCCAGGGGGGTCCTTCCCCCCAGCATTTT. It is translated as CASSLGQGGPSPQHF.

V gene TRBV27 combines with J gene TRBJ2-2; a possible D gene is TRBD1 (6 bases). The CDR3 covers 16 residues. Trimming stripped 6 bases from V and 2 bases from J, with 16 bases between. The germline V gene has CDR1 MNHEY and CDR2 SMNVEV (reference sequence). The chain's CDR3 is CASSPRAGVNTGELFF. In DNA, the CDR3 is TGTGCCAGCAGCCCCCGGGCAGGGGTAAACACCGGGGAGCTGTTTTTT.

The chain's CDR3 is CASSVDVYEQYF. In DNA form, the CDR3 reads TGTGCCAGCAGCGTAGATGTCTACGAGCAGTACTTC. The rearrangement uses TRBV9 and TRBJ2-7; D is unclear. V lost 0 bases and J 3 bases, leaving 4 bases between the germline ends. Germline CDR1 and CDR2: SGDLS and YYNGEE. The CDR3 spans 12 residues.

This rearrangement joins TRBV6-5 to TRBJ1-2; 7 bases agree with TRBD1. The CDR3 totals 12 residues. J gave up 10 bases and V 7 bases, and 9 bases lay outside the gene matches. Germline values: CDR1 MNHEY, CDR2 SVGAGI. The CDR3 sequence: CASKAGDSIYTF. In nucleotides, the CDR3 is TGTGCCAGCAAGGCCGGGGACAGCATCTACACCTTC.